One and the same sample provided the 20 T cell receptor beta chains below, sequenced in a study of human T cells and chemical hapten exposure. Time point meaning: patch test 1, 2 weeks after DPC sensitization. Treatment reported: therapeutic diphenylcyclopropenone sensitization with weekly scalp DPC. In TCRdb, the RACE reads were re-called with MiXCR into one record per CDR3 protein. The sample has approximately 400,000 distinct CDR3 sequences; approximately 4.4% are singletons. This sample comprised whole blood, obtained in connection with sensitization to the hapten diphenylcyclopropenone (DPC). The origin of the receptors is a woman between 45 and 65 years old with alopecia areata. Some clones in this sample may be carry-over from other donors' samples.

This clonotype occurred many times. The chain uses TRBV13 and TRBJ1-5, with D hard to call. V was cut by 5 bases and J by 0 bases, with 11 bases left in between. The CDR3 is made up of 15 amino acids. Germline V gene sequence: CDR1 PRHDT, CDR2 FYEKMQ (reference sequence). In DNA, the CDR3 is TGTGCCAGCAGCACGGGTAGGGCTAGCAATCAGCCCCAGCATTTT. Amino acid sequence: CASSTGRASNQPQHF.

V and J are TRBV21-1 and TRBJ2-5; the D segment call TRBD2 is taken from the table without a DNA check. TRBV21-1 is listed as a pseudogene. The CDR3 contains 17 residues. As DNA, the CDR3 is TGTGCCAGCAGCAAGATGGAGACTAGCGGGCCACAAGAGACCCAGTACTTC. It codes for CASSKMETSGPQETQYF.

At least ten counts were recorded for this clonotype. The CDR3 bases are TGTGCCAGCAGTACGTCAGGGACCCCCACCGGGGAGCTGTTTTTT. Amino acid sequence: CASSTSGTPTGELFF. V usage is TRBV27 and J usage is TRBJ2-2; D might be TRBD1 or TRBD2, each matching 5 bases. The V end was cut by 5 bases, the J end by 4 bases, with 14 bases between. CDR3 length: 15 amino acids. Germline CDR1 MNHEY, CDR2 SMNVEV (reference sequence).

This clonotype showed up just a few times. The V call is TRBV7-8, the J call TRBJ2-7; 11 bases align to TRBD2. Germline-derived CDR1 and CDR2 are SGHVS and FQNEAQ. The CDR3 is 16 amino acids. With V trimmed by 3 bases and J by 3 bases, 7 bases remained unmatched. The CDR3 DNA reads TGTGCCAGCAGCTTTCCACTAGCGGGAGACGTCTACGAGCAGTACTTC. Residues: CASSFPLAGDVYEQYF.

This clonotype was found a few times. The chain uses TRBV29-1 and TRBJ2-1; 8 nucleotides agree with TRBD1. Germline CDR1 reads SQVTM; CDR2 reads ANQGSEA. J was trimmed by 9 bases and V by 6 bases; bases with no gene match: 13. The CDR3 runs 14 residues. CDR3 nucleotides: TGCAGCGTCGTTAAGGGACAGGTATTGGGTGAGCAGTTCTTC. Encoded protein: CSVVKGQVLGEQFF.

A few counts support this clonotype. The chain carries TRBV20-1 and TRBJ2-7; either TRBD1 or TRBD2 may supply D (5 bases each). CDR1 and CDR2 (germline): DFQATT, SNEGSKA (reference sequence). The V end was cut by 0 bases, the J end by 5 bases, with 23 bases between. This CDR3 region has 17 residues. The CDR3 here is CSARDLGAGAALDEQYF. The CDR3 DNA sequence: TGCAGTGCTAGAGATCTAGGGGCGGGCGCTGCTTTGGACGAGCAGTACTTC.

The V and J genes are TRBV12-5 and TRBJ1-1, with D perhaps TRBD1 (5 bases). CDR3 length equals 14 residues. Germline V gives CDR1 LGHNT, CDR2 FRNRAP. The ends were cut back, 8 bases at V and 5 bases at J, with 18 bases in the middle. The CDR3 is CASNQGLWQTEAFF. The CDR3 DNA reads as TGTGCTAGTAATCAGGGCTTATGGCAGACTGAAGCTTTCTTT.

Ten or more counts support this clonotype. The chain uses TRBV5-6 and TRBJ1-5; a possible D gene is TRBD1 (5 bases). Germline CDR1 reads SGHDT; CDR2 reads YYEEEE. V lost 4 bases, J lost 5 bases, and 7 bases lay in between. CDR3 length equals 12 residues. DNA for the CDR3: TGTGCCAGCAGCAGAGGGGATCAGCCCCAGCATTTT. Translating gives CASSRGDQPQHF.

The chain employs TRBV5-1 and TRBJ2-1; D remains unclear. This CDR3 is 17 amino acids long. V was clipped by 3 bases and J by 6 bases, with 22 bases between them. Germline lookup yields CDR1 SGHRS and CDR2 YFSETQ. The CDR3 DNA reads as TGCGCCAGCAGCTCTCCGATACGGGTCCTGGAGTCCAATGAGCAGTTCTTC. Encoded protein: CASSSPIRVLESNEQFF.

The J gene is TRBJ2-7, the V gene TRBV5-1; a weak D match, TRBD2 (5 bases). Per germline, CDR1 SGHRS and CDR2 YFSETQ. The V and J ends lost 5 bases and 4 bases respectively, with 13 bases between them. The CDR3 covers 13 residues. The CDR3 sequence: CASRSGVSYEQYF. The CDR3 coding sequence is TGCGCCAGCAGGTCCGGGGTAAGTTACGAGCAGTACTTC.

There are many counts of this clonotype. The gene calls are TRBV4-3 and TRBJ2-3, with 11 bases fitting TRBD2. Trimming cost V 4 bases and J 4 bases; bases outside gene matches: 4. Germline CDR1 and CDR2: LGHNA and YSLEER. This CDR3 comprises 15 residues. The CDR3 spells CASSPLAGVPDTQYF. CDR3 nucleotide sequence: TGCGCCAGCAGCCCACTAGCGGGAGTCCCAGATACGCAGTATTTT.

The gene calls are TRBV6-2 or TRBV6-3 and TRBJ2-5; 12 bases agree with TRBD2. V dropped 5 bases and J dropped 2; count of bases not matched to a gene: 6. CDR3 length equals 16 residues. Germline lookup yields CDR1 MNHEY and CDR2 SVGEGT. DNA for the CDR3: TGTGCCAGCAGTCTTGGACTAGCGGGGTTGCAAGAGACCCAGTACTTC. Translated: CASSLGLAGLQETQYF.

Comment on this clonotype: A much larger clone differs from this one at a single base, so this may be a read error. V gene TRBV29-1 combines with J gene TRBJ2-1, with D uncertain. Germline V lookup: CDR1 SQVTM, CDR2 ANQGSEA. This CDR3 is built from 13 residues. CDR3 amino acids: CSVEAVPYNERFF. CDR3 bases: TGCAGCGTTGAAGCCGTACCTTACAATGAGCGGTTCTTC.

In its sample, this clonotype was seen a few times. This chain uses TRBV6-5 with TRBJ2-3, with 11 bases that match TRBD2. J was trimmed by 2 bases and V by 6 bases; bases with no gene match: 4. The germline V gene has CDR1 MNHEY and CDR2 SVGAGI. The CDR3 has 15 amino acids. CDR3 sequence (DNA): TGTGCCAGCAGCCCTAGCGGGGGGATCACAGATACGCAGTATTTT. Its protein is CASSPSGGITDTQYF.

The sample holds many counts of this clonotype. This rearrangement joins TRBV12-3 or TRBV12-4 to TRBJ1-2, with D unresolved. V was clipped by 5 bases and J by 5 bases, with 6 bases between them. The CDR3 sequence is 11 residues long. The CDR3 nucleotides read TGTGCCAGCAGTCAGGAATATGGCTACACCTTC. Amino acids: CASSQEYGYTF.

This clonotype was picked up many times. The chain recombines TRBV10-3 with TRBJ2-3; the match to TRBD2 covers 7 bases. Germline trimming cut 5 bases from V and 0 bases from J; bases unmatched to any gene: 5. The CDR3 covers 15 residues. Germline CDR1 ENHRY, CDR2 SYGVKD. CDR3 amino acids: CAISMGGISTDTQYF. CDR3 DNA: TGTGCCATCAGTATGGGAGGGATAAGCACAGATACGCAGTATTTT.

In this sample, this clonotype turned up many times. J is TRBJ2-3 and V is TRBV20-1; 11 bases line up with TRBD2. Germline CDR1 is DFQATT and CDR2 is SNEGSKA (reference sequence). The CDR3 totals 17 residues. With V trimmed by 1 base and J by 6 bases, 12 bases remained unmatched. For the CDR3, the DNA is TGCAGTGCTAGAGCTTCCCTAGCGGGGGGTGTAGCGGATACGCAGTATTTT. Translation gives CSARASLAGGVADTQYF.

This clonotype has just a few counts. The chain is built from TRBV29-1 and TRBJ1-1; D possibly corresponds to TRBD1 (5 bases). Germline V lookup: CDR1 SQVTM, CDR2 ANQGSEA. The germline V and J ends were trimmed by 4 bases and 5 bases, with 8 bases remaining between them. This CDR3 has 11 amino acids. CDR3 protein: CSVVGETEAFF. In DNA, the CDR3 is TGCAGCGTTGTAGGGGAAACTGAAGCTTTCTTT.

This clonotype was seen many times. The chain joins TRBV12-3 or TRBV12-4 to TRBJ1-1, with D maybe TRBD1 (5 bases). V was trimmed by 3 bases and J by 0 bases, leaving 8 bases between them. This CDR3 comprises 14 residues. The chain's CDR3 is CASSLSGLNTEAFF. The CDR3 nucleotides read TGTGCCAGCAGTTTGTCAGGGTTGAACACTGAAGCTTTCTTT.

This clonotype was seen ten or more times. The chain combines TRBV29-1 with TRBJ2-3; 7 nucleotides match TRBD1. J gave up 4 bases and V 3 bases, and 1 base lay outside the gene matches. Germline-derived CDR1 and CDR2 are SQVTM and ANQGSEA. CDR3 length: 12 residues. CDR3 amino acids: CSVEQGADTQYF. CDR3 nucleotide sequence: TGCAGCGTTGAGCAGGGGGCAGATACGCAGTATTTT.